This TCR beta chain was retrieved from a study of T cells in Graves' hyperthyroidism and ophthalmopathy. Findings and limits, study-wide: Also found in blood were most expanded thyroid clonotypes above 0.001.

TCR beta CDR3 regions were amplified from RNA transcripts. First-round RT-PCR targeting the TCR CDR3 was performed with the HTBI primer set. TCRdb used MiXCR to reprocess the multiplex PCR reads, holding one entry per CDR3 protein. The repertoire holds around 610,000 distinct CDR3 sequences, about 14% seen once, with around 4.5% in the top ten. V gave up 7 bases and J gave up 4 bases; unmatched junction bases: 9. The CDR3 contains 14 residues. This clonotype was seen ten or more times. Its specificity is unknown. The receptor comes from a woman aged 40 to 55 with Graves' ophthalmopathy. This chain joins TRBV12-3 or TRBV12-4 and TRBJ1-1; 7 bases are a match to TRBD1. Source material: blood. The CDR3 DNA is TGTGCCAGCAAACCCGACAGGGAGGGCACTGAAGCTTTCTTT. It specifies CASKPDREGTEAFF.